These T cell receptor beta chains were read from a single sample in a study of cytomegalovirus exposure and HLA in healthy donors. Data came from immunoSEQ multiplex PCR; TCRdb stores just in-frame clones and leaves some out. Recorded for this sample: 150,000 to 200,000 clones. The sequencing sample was made of PBMCs. These receptors all stem from a man aged 25-40 years in good health and CMV-seronegative. The CDR3 runs from the conserved cysteine through the conserved F or W. D genes are given only for firm matches.

j_gene	d_gene	v_gene	CDR3nt	CDR3aa
TRBJ1-1	-	TRBV10-3	TGTGCCATCAATGTACAGGAGAACACTGAAGCTTTCTTT	CAINVQENTEAFF
TRBJ1-1	-	TRBV2	TGTGCCAGCAGTGAAGCGTGGCAATCAGGCACTGAAGCTTTCTTT	CASSEAWQSGTEAFF
TRBJ2-7	TRBD2	TRBV4-3	TGCGCCAGCAGCCAAGACAGCGGGGGGGACTTCTCCTACGAGCAGTACTTC	CASSQDSGGDFSYEQYF
TRBJ2-2	TRBD2	TRBV9	TGTGCCAGCAGCTTTAGCGGGACGAACACCGGGGAGCTGTTTTTT	CASSFSGTNTGELFF
TRBJ1-1	-	TRBV9	TGTGCCAGCAGCGACTTTGAAGCTTTCTTT	CASSDFEAFF
TRBJ2-7	-	TRBV7-2	TGTGCCAGCAGCTTTCGTAGTCCGCCCCCCTACGAGCAGTACTTC	CASSFRSPPPYEQYF
TRBJ1-1	TRBD1	TRBV27	TGTGCCAGCAGTCTGACAGGGGGCGGATGGTCCATGAACACTGAAGCTTTCTTT	CASSLTGGGWSMNTEAFF
TRBJ1-5	TRBD1	TRBV19	TGTGCCAGTAGTGTGGGGGCACAGGGGGGAAGCAATCAGCCCCAGCATTTT	CASSVGAQGGSNQPQHF
TRBJ1-1	TRBD1	TRBV19	TGTGCCAGTAGTCAACAGGGGCCAATGAACACTGAAGCTTTCTTT	CASSQQGPMNTEAFF
TRBJ2-2	TRBD2	TRBV19	TGTGCCAGTAGTAGCCTAGCGGGGGGGACCGGGGAGCTGTTTTTT	CASSSLAGGTGELFF
TRBJ1-2	-	TRBV6-5	TGTGCCAGCAGTTACAGTTCCAGGGGACATGGCTACACCTTC	CASSYSSRGHGYTF
TRBJ2-3	-	TRBV5-4	TGTGCCAGCAGCCTGGGCCGGACGCAGTATTTT	CASSLGRTQYF
TRBJ2-1	-	TRBV5-1	TGCGCCAGCAGCTTGGCCGGGTGGGAGCGTATCTACAATGAGCAGTTCTTC	CASSLAGWERIYNEQFF
TRBJ2-7	-	TRBV28	TGTGCCAGCAGTTCACCAGGGTACCAGGTGGGTGACTTC	CASSSPGYQVGDF
TRBJ1-4	-	TRBV9	TGTGCCAGCAGTAGATTCCCAGAAGGAGCTAATGAAAAACTGTTTTTT	CASSRFPEGANEKLFF
TRBJ1-6	-	TRBV4-3	TGCGCCAGCAGCCAAGATACGGTTAGCTCCTATAATTCACCCCTCCACTTT	CASSQDTVSSYNSPLHF
TRBJ1-4	TRBD1	TRBV28	TGTGCCAGCTTAGAGGGGACAGCTAATGAAAAACTGTTTTTT	CASLEGTANEKLFF
TRBJ2-5	-	TRBV6-1	TGTGCCAGCAGTGCAGGGGTCCTCCGGGAGACCCAGTACTTC	CASSAGVLRETQYF
TRBJ2-1	TRBD2	TRBV25-1	TGTGCCAGCAGTGGTCGACTAGCGGGAGTCAATGAGCAGTTCTTC	CASSGRLAGVNEQFF
TRBJ2-5	TRBD2	TRBV10-3	TGTGCCATCTCCCCCGGACTAGCTATCGAGACCCAGTACTTC	CAISPGLAIETQYF
TRBJ1-5	TRBD1	TRBV11-2	TGTGCCAGCAGCTTAGGCAGGGGGGCCGTTCAGCCCCAGCATTTT	CASSLGRGAVQPQHF
TRBJ1-5	TRBD1	TRBV6-5	TGTGCCAGCAGTGTCTCAGGGGGCGGATGGCAGCCCCAGCATTTT	CASSVSGGGWQPQHF
TRBJ1-2	-	TRBV29-1	TGCAGCGTTGTAGTTCGGGGAACTTATGGCTACACCTTC	CSVVVRGTYGYTF
TRBJ2-1	TRBD2	TRBV7-9	TGTGCCAGCAGCTCAGCTAGCGGGGGGGCCTTCTATGAGCAGTTCTTC	CASSSASGGAFYEQFF
TRBJ2-3	TRBD2	TRBV27	TGTGCCAGCAGTCCCCCAGCTCGACTAGCGGGACACACAGATACGCAGTATTTT	CASSPPARLAGHTDTQYF
TRBJ2-1	-	TRBV27	TGTGCCAGCAGTTTATCGGACGGGAAGTACAATGAGCAGTTCTTC	CASSLSDGKYNEQFF
TRBJ2-7	-	TRBV7-8	TGTGCCAGCAGCTCATCTGGGGGGACCTACGAGCAGTACTTC	CASSSSGGTYEQYF
TRBJ1-4	TRBD1	TRBV5-1	TGCGCCAGCAGCTTGGGCCATTACACAGGGGAAACTAATGAAAAACTGTTTTTT	CASSLGHYTGETNEKLFF
TRBJ1-5	TRBD1	TRBV7-2	TGTGCCAGCAGCTTAGCCCCGACAGGGGGAAATCAGCCCCAGCATTTT	CASSLAPTGGNQPQHF
TRBJ2-1	-	TRBV19	TGTGCCAGTAGTATTGGCGGAGTAAACAATGAGCAGTTCTTC	CASSIGGVNNEQFF
TRBJ2-1	TRBD2	TRBV11-2	TGTGCCAGCAGCTTAGATAGGCTAGCGGGTGAAGTGTTCTTC	CASSLDRLAGEVFF
TRBJ2-1	TRBD2	TRBV5-1	TGCGCCAGCAGCCCCGGACTAGCGGGGGGGCATGGAGAGCAGTTCTTC	CASSPGLAGGHGEQFF
TRBJ2-1	-	TRBV4-1	TGCGCCAGCAGCCAAGGGACGGGACTCGGTTACAATGAGCAGTTCTTC	CASSQGTGLGYNEQFF
TRBJ1-2	-	TRBV25-1	TGTGCCAGCAGTAGTCCGGGGGAAACATATGGCTACACCTTC	CASSSPGETYGYTF
TRBJ1-2	-	TRBV6-1	TGTGCCAGCTCGAGCTCTAACTATGGCCACACCTTC	CASSSSNYGHTF
TRBJ1-3	-	TRBV5-4	TGTGCCAGCTCAAGTATGGCCTCTGGAAACACCATATATTTT	CASSSMASGNTIYF
TRBJ2-2	-	TRBV9	TGTGCCAGCAGCGTAGGGGTGGGGCATAGCGGGGAGCTGTTTTTT	CASSVGVGHSGELFF
TRBJ2-7	-	TRBV7-3	TGTGCCAGCAGCCTAGTGGGGGCGGGAGACGAGCAGTACTTC	CASSLVGAGDEQYF
TRBJ1-3	-	TRBV4-1	TGCGCCAGCAGCCAAGATGCGGGAGAAGTGGTCGGAAACACCATATATTTT	CASSQDAGEVVGNTIYF
TRBJ2-3	TRBD2	TRBV10-1	TGCGCCAGCAGGAGCGGGAGTGGCGCAGATACGCAGTATTTT	CASRSGSGADTQYF
TRBJ1-1	-	TRBV10-2	TGCGCCAGCAGTGAGTATACGGGGGGCACTGAAGCTTTCTTT	CASSEYTGGTEAFF
TRBJ1-2	-	TRBV30	TGTGCCTGGAAGTTGGGGGGTGGTAACTTCTATGGCTACACCTTC	CAWKLGGGNFYGYTF
TRBJ2-5	-	TRBV19	TGTGCCAGTAGTATAGCTCCTCCGGGGGAGGCAGAGACCCAGTACTTC	CASSIAPPGEAETQYF
TRBJ1-1	-	TRBV30	TGTGCCTGGAGTGTAACCCCAGGGGCATACACTGAAGCTTTCTTT	CAWSVTPGAYTEAFF
TRBJ2-7	TRBD2	TRBV5-1	TGCGCCAGCAGCTTGGACGGGAGGGCCGCCGAGCAGTACTTC	CASSLDGRAAEQYF
TRBJ2-7	TRBD1	TRBV29-1	TGCAGCGTACAGGGGGTAAGAGACCTATCCTACGAGCAGTACTTC	CSVQGVRDLSYEQYF
TRBJ1-1	-	TRBV30	TGTGCCTGGAGCGGGGGGATGAACACTGAAGCTTTCTTT	CAWSGGMNTEAFF
TRBJ1-2	-	TRBV11-2	TGTGCCAGCAGACCTACAGGATTCCATGGCTACACCTTC	CASRPTGFHGYTF
TRBJ2-3	-	TRBV7-9	TGTGCCAGCAGCTTAGACGGGACAGATACGCAGTATTTT	CASSLDGTDTQYF
TRBJ2-7	TRBD1	TRBV18	TGTGCCAGCTCAGTTGACAGGGCCCTATATACCGAGCAGTACTTC	CASSVDRALYTEQYF
TRBJ2-7	-	TRBV18	TGTGCCAGCTCACCACAAGCAAACAGGTACAGCGAGCAGTACTTC	CASSPQANRYSEQYF
TRBJ2-7	-	TRBV29-1	TGCAGCGTTCTATGGGGCTACGAGCAGTACTTC	CSVLWGYEQYF
TRBJ1-3	-	TRBV11-3	TGTGCCAGCAGCAACCCGACAGAACGCTCTGGAAACACCATATATTTT	CASSNPTERSGNTIYF